The 19 T cell receptor beta chains given below trace back to one sample, sequenced in a study of blood T cell repertoires in COVID-19 (dated by TCRdb to 2020 to 2021). Library construction relied on the immunoSEQ multiplex PCR assay. In its TCRdb copy, this immuneACCESS table keeps in-frame sequences only and misses some clones. Where compared with another copy, unresolved V genes explain less than half of these, and the others have no known cause. The sample table holds about 200,000 clones, of which 70% to 90% were seen once. Of the sample, about 5.1% falls within the top ten clones. The sequenced material came from peripheral blood. The receptors shown here come from a woman in her sixties or seventies with active or convalescent COVID-19.

V and J are TRBV3-1 (or the pseudogene TRBV3-2) and TRBJ2-7; TRBD1 aligns across 8 bases. This CDR3 region has 16 residues. The germline gives CDR1 LGHDT, CDR2 YNNKEL (reference sequence). V lost 0 bases, J lost 7 bases, and 11 bases stayed unmatched. As DNA, the CDR3 is TGTGCCAGCAGCCAAGAGGGAAACCAGGGGGCGAAGGAGCAGTACTTC. It specifies CASSQEGNQGAKEQYF.

Comments on this clone: This CDR3 is also generated by other DNA sequences in the sample. The rearrangement uses TRBV28 and TRBJ1-1; D remains unclear. V lost 5 bases and J 1 base, leaving 5 bases between the germline ends. The CDR3 spans 12 residues. CDR1 is MDHEN and CDR2 is SYDVKM in the germline V gene. The CDR3 protein is CASSERNTEAFF. The CDR3 DNA is TGTGCCAGCAGTGAGAGGAACACTGAAGCTTTCTTT.

The rearrangement links TRBV5-5 to TRBJ2-1; 10 bases line up with TRBD1. The CDR3 runs 15 residues. The germline V gene has CDR1 SGHKS and CDR2 YYEKEE (reference sequence). V gave up 4 bases and J gave up 7 bases; unmatched junction bases: 8. CDR3 DNA sequence: TGTGCCAGCAGCCCCCTGGGACAGGGGCAGAATGAGCAGTTCTTC. Protein: CASSPLGQGQNEQFF.

V usage is TRBV5-6 and J usage is TRBJ2-7; D gene unclear. CDR3 length: 15 amino acids. V lost 0 bases to trimming and J lost 2 bases, with 12 bases between them. Germline CDR1 and CDR2: SGHDT and YYEEEE. CDR3 loop: CASSLVSRTTYEQYF. CDR3 nucleotides: TGTGCCAGCAGCTTGGTTAGCCGCACGACCTACGAGCAGTACTTC.

The chain has TRBV3-1 (or the pseudogene TRBV3-2) and TRBJ1-5; 8 bases are a match to TRBD1. From germline, CDR1 is LGHDT and CDR2 YNNKEL (reference sequence). The CDR3 is 15 amino acids. The trim removed 4 bases at V and 3 bases at J, leaving 5 bases unmatched. The CDR3 bases are TGTGCCAGCAGCCCCAGGGGGCCCAACAATCAGCCCCAGCATTTT. This codes for CASSPRGPNNQPQHF.

Only one count was recorded for this clone. The rearrangement links TRBV27 to TRBJ1-3; 7 bases agree with TRBD1. This CDR3 region has 13 residues. Germline V gives CDR1 MNHEY, CDR2 SMNVEV (reference sequence). V lost 7 bases to trimming and J lost 3 bases; unmatched junction nucleotides: 3. In DNA form, the CDR3 reads TGTGCCAGCAAAGCAGGGGGTGGAAACACCATATATTTT. Residues: CASKAGGGNTIYF.

J is TRBJ2-7 and V is TRBV5-6; 11 nucleotides agree with TRBD2. The CDR3 consists of 15 residues. V shed 7 bases and J 2 bases; nucleotides not matched to a gene: 8. The germline gives CDR1 SGHDT, CDR2 YYEEEE. The CDR3 nucleotides read TGTGCCAGCTCCCCGACTAGCGGGGCCGCCTACGAGCAGTACTTC. This translates into CASSPTSGAAYEQYF.

V is TRBV6-6 and J is TRBJ2-1, with a tentative D call TRBD2 (6 bases). V was shortened by 5 bases and J by 7 bases, with 12 bases between the two germline ends. Per the germline V gene, CDR1 is MNHNY and CDR2 is SVGAGI (reference sequence). CDR3 size: 13 residues. In DNA form, the CDR3 reads TGTGCCAGCAGTCCCTTTCTAGCGAATGAGCAGTTCTTC. It encodes CASSPFLANEQFF.

The genes are TRBV6-5 and TRBJ2-7; TRBD2 aligns across 9 bases. This CDR3 region has 15 residues. V shed 5 bases and J 2 bases; nucleotides not matched to a gene: 7. The germline V gene encodes CDR1 MNHEY and CDR2 SVGAGI. CDR3 loop: CASSHPGLAPYEQYF. CDR3 coding DNA: TGTGCCAGCAGTCACCCGGGACTAGCTCCCTACGAGCAGTACTTC.

The V call is TRBV4-2, the J call TRBJ2-2; D may be TRBD2 (5 bases). The V end was cut by 7 bases, the J end by 4 bases, with 13 bases between. Germline lookup yields CDR1 LGHNA and CDR2 YNFKEQ. The CDR3 consists of 14 residues. The CDR3 DNA reads as TGTGCCAGCACGTGGCTAGCTAGCACCGGGGAGCTGTTTTTT. This sequence encodes CASTWLASTGELFF.

The rearrangement links TRBV18 to TRBJ1-5; D gene unclear. CDR3 length: 13 amino acids. Germline V CDR1 and CDR2: KGHSH, LQKENI. Between the trimmed V and J ends, which lost 4 bases and 6 bases, there was a span of 10 bases. For the CDR3, the DNA is TGTGCCAGCTCACTGCGGGGAGGTCAGCCCCAGCATTTT. Translation gives CASSLRGGQPQHF.

The rearrangement links TRBV11-2 to TRBJ1-1; no clear D. The germline V gene has CDR1 SGHAT and CDR2 FQNNGV. This CDR3 comprises 15 residues. Trimming took 0 bases from V and 3 from J, leaving 11 bases between them. The CDR3 sequence: CASSLEAGQHTEAFF. CDR3 coding DNA: TGTGCCAGCAGCTTAGAAGCAGGTCAGCACACTGAAGCTTTCTTT.

The chain employs TRBV2 and TRBJ2-5; 9 nucleotides line up with TRBD1. The junction had 8 bases not matched to a gene; V was cut back by 4 bases and J by 5 bases. CDR1 and CDR2 from the germline V gene are SNHLY and FYNNEI. The CDR3 spans 15 residues. CDR3 residues: CASSVQGAREETQYF. The CDR3 DNA follows: TGTGCCAGCAGTGTACAGGGGGCGAGGGAGGAGACCCAGTACTTC. The complete variable domain, with remaining parts taken from reference TRBV2 and TRBJ2-5, reads EPEVTQTPSHQVTQMGQEVILRCVPISNHLYFYWYRQILGQKVEFLVSFYNNEISEKSEIFDDQFSVERPDGSNFTLKIRSTKLEDSAMYFCASSVQGAREETQYFGPGTRLLVL.

The J gene is TRBJ2-1, the V gene TRBV5-1; 7 bases are a match to TRBD2. The length of the CDR3 is 14 residues. After removal of 7 bases from V and 2 bases from J, the junction contained 6 bases not matched to a gene. The germline CDR1 and CDR2 sequences are SGHRS and YFSETQ. The CDR3 region has the DNA TGCGCCAGCTCTGCGGGAGAGCCCTACAATGAGCAGTTCTTC. This translates into CASSAGEPYNEQFF.

The chain joins TRBV11-3 to TRBJ2-1; D is perhaps TRBD2 (5 bases). The V and J ends lost 4 bases and 0 bases respectively, with 10 bases between them. The germline CDR1 and CDR2 sequences are SGHNT and YENEEA. The CDR3 is 15 residues long. CDR3 amino acids: CASSWMGDSYNEQFF. The CDR3 DNA is TGTGCCAGCAGCTGGATGGGAGACTCCTACAATGAGCAGTTCTTC. Looking up the rest from reference TRBV11-3 and TRBJ2-1 gives the full variable domain: EAGVVQSPRYKIIEKKQPVAFWCNPISGHNTLYWYLQNLGQGPELLIRYENEEAVDDSQLPKDRFSAERLKGVDSTLKIQPAELGDSAVYLCASSWMGDSYNEQFFGPGTRLTVL.

This clone has a handful of counts. The chain carries TRBV2 and TRBJ2-3, with 10 positions matching TRBD2. The V gene's germline CDR1 is SNHLY and CDR2 FYNNEI. The CDR3 is 15 residues long. J gave up 4 bases and V 6 bases, and 7 bases lay outside the gene matches. This CDR3 is CASRSLSGRADTQYF. The CDR3 DNA is TGTGCCAGCAGGTCGTTAAGCGGGAGGGCAGATACGCAGTATTTT.

The chain employs TRBV28 and TRBJ2-7; D is possibly TRBD2 (5 bases). The CDR3 is 15 residues long. Germline-derived CDR1 and CDR2 are MDHEN and SYDVKM. With 6 bases removed from V and 1 base from J, the gap between germline ends came to 16 bases. The chain's CDR3 is CASSRPTTGSYEQYF. The DNA of the CDR3 is TGTGCCAGCAGCCGCCCGACGACGGGGTCCTACGAGCAGTACTTC. Filled out from reference TRBV28 and TRBJ2-7, the complete variable domain reads DVKVTQSSRYLVKRTGEKVFLECVQDMDHENMFWYRQDPGLGLRLIYFSYDVKMKEKGDIPEGYSVSREKKERFSLILESASTNQTSMYLCASSRPTTGSYEQYFGPGTRLTVT.

The J gene is TRBJ2-5, the V gene TRBV7-9; D unresolved. The CDR3 is 11 amino acids. CDR1 is SEHNR and CDR2 is FQNEAQ in the germline V gene (reference sequence). Trimming left V 5 bases short and J 5 bases short, with 6 bases between. The CDR3 bases are TGTGCCAGCAGCGAGAAGGAGACCCAGTACTTC. Encoded protein: CASSEKETQYF.

The rearrangement joins TRBV7-9 to TRBJ1-1; TRBD1 aligns across 7 bases. The V gene's germline CDR1 is SEHNR and CDR2 FQNEAQ (reference sequence). The CDR3 runs 14 residues. After removal of 5 bases from V and 8 bases from J, the junction contained 11 bases not matched to a gene. The CDR3 DNA reads as TGTGCCAGCAGCCGTGCGCAGGGGACAGCCGAAGCTTTCTTT. Its protein is CASSRAQGTAEAFF.